The rows below give T cell receptor beta chains drawn from one sample of a study of T cells expressing NK-cell markers. TCRdb reprocessed the 5' RACE reads and keeps a single row for each CDR3 protein, giving no DNA. The data show under 600,000 distinct CDR3 sequences, and the top ten clones hold 1.4%. The sample taken for sequencing was blood T cells: a sorted CD56 or NKG2C T cell subset, CD4+ or CD8+ T cells, or bulk PBMC T cells (not recorded which). The receptor set was obtained from a woman aged 45-60 years in good health. Each CDR3 is given with its conserved first and last residue.

V,J,length,CDR3
TRBV18,TRBJ1-3,14,CASSLQGSGNTIYF
TRBV6-5,TRBJ2-1,15,CASVPAAPRWNEQFF
TRBV7-3,TRBJ2-1,14,CASSARDFLDEQFF
TRBV5-1,TRBJ2-1,15,CASSEDRGRLNEQFF
TRBV9,TRBJ1-4,18,CASSVAFQRQEANEKLFF
TRBV4-1,TRBJ1-1,14,CASSQFYQNTEAFF
TRBV5-1,TRBJ2-7,17,CASSEQPPREVHYEQYF
TRBV29-1,TRBJ2-2,14,CSVEAPPNTGELFF
TRBV12-3/TRBV12-4,TRBJ2-3,17,CASSFATSGRGADTQYF
TRBV11-3,TRBJ2-7,15,CASSPRDRPSYEQYF
TRBV5-1,TRBJ2-7,14,CASSLIPAVYEQYF
TRBV12-3/TRBV12-4,TRBJ1-2,14,CASSFRAGGNGYTF
TRBV7-6,TRBJ2-3,14,CASSPGVWADTQYF